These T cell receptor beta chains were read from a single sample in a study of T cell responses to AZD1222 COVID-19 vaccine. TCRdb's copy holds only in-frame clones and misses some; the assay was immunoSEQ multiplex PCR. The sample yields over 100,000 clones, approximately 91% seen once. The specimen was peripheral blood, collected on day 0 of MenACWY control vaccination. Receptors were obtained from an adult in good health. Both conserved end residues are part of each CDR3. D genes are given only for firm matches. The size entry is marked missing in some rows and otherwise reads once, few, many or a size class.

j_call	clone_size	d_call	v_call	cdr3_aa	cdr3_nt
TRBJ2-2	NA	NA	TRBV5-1	CASSLAADTGELFF	TGCGCCAGCAGCTTGGCCGCGGACACCGGGGAGCTGTTTTTT
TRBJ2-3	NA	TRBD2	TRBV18	CASSPAGVTDTQYF	TGTGCCAGCTCACCCGCGGGAGTGACAGATACGCAGTATTTT
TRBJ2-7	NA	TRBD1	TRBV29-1	CVAGQGFSEQYF	TGCGTCGCGGGACAGGGGTTCAGCGAGCAGTACTTC
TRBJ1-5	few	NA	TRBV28	CASSFANNQPQHF	TGTGCCAGCAGTTTCGCTAACAATCAGCCCCAGCATTTT
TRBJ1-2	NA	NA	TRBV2	CASSVGRLEGYTF	TGTGCCAGCAGTGTCGGACGACTAGAAGGCTACACCTTC
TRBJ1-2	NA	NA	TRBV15	CATSRERTGYTF	TGTGCCACCAGCAGAGAGAGGACAGGCTACACCTTC
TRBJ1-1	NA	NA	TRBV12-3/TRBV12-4	CASSFNGGREAFF	TGTGCCAGCAGTTTTAATGGGGGACGCGAAGCTTTCTTT
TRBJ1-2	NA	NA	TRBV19	CASSITSGQNYGYTF	TGTGCCAGTAGTATTACCTCGGGCCAGAACTATGGCTACACCTTC
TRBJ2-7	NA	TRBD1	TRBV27	CASSLAGGGYYEQYF	TGTGCCAGCAGTTTAGCAGGGGGCGGTTACTACGAGCAGTACTTC
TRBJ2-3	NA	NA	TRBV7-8	CASSLGVGTDTQYF	TGTGCCAGCAGCTTGGGGGTGGGCACAGATACGCAGTATTTT
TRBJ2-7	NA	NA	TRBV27	CASSPPTGRTYEQYF	TGTGCCAGCAGCCCCCCAACAGGGAGGACCTACGAGCAGTACTTC
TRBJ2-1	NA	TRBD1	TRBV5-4	CASSLGTEDSEQFF	TGTGCCAGCAGCTTAGGGACAGAGGATAGTGAGCAGTTCTTC
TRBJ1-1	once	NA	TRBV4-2	CASSPPALGTEAFF	TGTGCCAGCAGCCCGCCCGCCCTGGGCACTGAAGCTTTCTTT
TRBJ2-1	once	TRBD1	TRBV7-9	CASSHRDRGNNEQFF	TGTGCCAGCAGCCACCGGGACAGGGGAAACAATGAGCAGTTCTTC
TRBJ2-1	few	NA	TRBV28	CASRYGSYNEQFF	TGTGCCAGCAGGTACGGGAGCTACAATGAGCAGTTCTTC
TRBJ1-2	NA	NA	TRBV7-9	CASSSRAGIGGYTF	TGTGCCAGCAGCTCCCGTGCTGGTATCGGGGGCTACACCTTC
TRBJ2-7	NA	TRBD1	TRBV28	CASRTTGDHEQYF	TGTGCCAGCAGGACGACAGGGGACCACGAGCAGTACTTC
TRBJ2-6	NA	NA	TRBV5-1	CASSSHRGRSGPSGANVLTF	TGCGCCAGCAGTTCTCACCGAGGTAGATCGGGCCCCTCTGGGGCCAACGTCCTGACTTTC
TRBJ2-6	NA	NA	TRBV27	CASRGLDSGANVLTF	TGTGCCAGCAGGGGACTGGACTCTGGGGCCAACGTCCTGACTTTC
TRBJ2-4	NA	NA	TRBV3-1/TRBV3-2	CASSHRGAQNIQYF	TGTGCCAGCAGCCACCGCGGGGCCCAAAACATTCAGTACTTC
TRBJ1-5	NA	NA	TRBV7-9	CASSRQENQPQHF	TGTGCCAGCAGCCGTCAGGAGAATCAGCCCCAGCATTTT
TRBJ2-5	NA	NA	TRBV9	CASSVEVGETQYF	TGTGCCAGCAGCGTAGAAGTGGGGGAGACCCAGTACTTC
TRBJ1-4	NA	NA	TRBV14	CASSQLNRGSEKLFF	TGTGCCAGCAGCCAGCTCAATCGGGGAAGTGAAAAACTGTTTTTT
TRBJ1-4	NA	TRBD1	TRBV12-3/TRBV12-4	CASSQDRGEKLFF	TGTGCCAGCAGTCAAGACAGGGGTGAAAAACTGTTTTTT
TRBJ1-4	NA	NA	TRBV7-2	CASSLVGVGEKLFF	TGTGCCAGCAGCTTAGTAGGGGTAGGGGAAAAACTGTTTTTT
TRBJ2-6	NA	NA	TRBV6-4	CASSDSTSSGANVLTF	TGTGCCAGCAGTGACTCGACCTCCTCTGGGGCCAACGTCCTGACTTTC
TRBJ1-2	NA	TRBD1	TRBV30	CAWSGNLRTGIMAGGYTF	TGTGCCTGGAGTGGAAACCTTCGGACAGGGATAATGGCAGGTGGCTACACCTTC
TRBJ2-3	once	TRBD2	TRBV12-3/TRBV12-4	CAIRGDSTDTQYF	TGTGCCATCCGGGGGGATAGCACAGATACGCAGTATTTT
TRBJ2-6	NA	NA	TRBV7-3	CASSRSRSGANVLTF	TGTGCCAGCAGTCGCAGTCGGTCTGGGGCCAACGTCCTGACTTTC
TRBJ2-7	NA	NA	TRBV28	CASSPRWEQYF	TGTGCCAGCAGTCCAAGGTGGGAGCAGTACTTC
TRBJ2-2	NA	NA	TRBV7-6	CASSSGDERTGELFF	TGTGCCAGCAGTTCAGGGGATGAAAGAACCGGGGAGCTGTTTTTT
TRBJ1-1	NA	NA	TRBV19	CASSINVADEAFF	TGTGCCAGTAGTATAAATGTAGCCGACGAAGCTTTCTTT
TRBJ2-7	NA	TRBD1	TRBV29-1	CSVITTGTHYEQYF	TGCAGCGTGATAACGACAGGGACACACTACGAGCAGTACTTC
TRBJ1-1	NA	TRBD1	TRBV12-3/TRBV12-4	CASSNRGTEAFF	TGTGCCAGCAGTAACAGGGGCACTGAAGCTTTCTTT
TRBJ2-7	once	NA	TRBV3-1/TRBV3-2	CASSLGRYEQYF	TGTGCCAGCAGCTTGGGTCGCTACGAGCAGTACTTC
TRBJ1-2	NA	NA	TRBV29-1	CSVWTYGYTF	TGCAGCGTTTGGACGTATGGCTACACCTTC
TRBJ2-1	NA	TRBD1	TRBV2	CASTWTGLAGNEQFF	TGTGCCAGCACTTGGACAGGGCTGGCTGGCAATGAGCAGTTCTTC
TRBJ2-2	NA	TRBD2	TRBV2	CATPGLAGGLNTGELFF	TGTGCCACACCGGGACTAGCGGGGGGCCTTAACACCGGGGAGCTGTTTTTT
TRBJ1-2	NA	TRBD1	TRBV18	CASSQAGTGYGYTF	TGTGCCAGCTCACAAGCCGGGACAGGCTATGGCTACACCTTC
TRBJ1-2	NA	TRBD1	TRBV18	CASSPGQEGGYTF	TGTGCCAGCTCACCGGGACAGGAGGGCGGCTACACCTTC
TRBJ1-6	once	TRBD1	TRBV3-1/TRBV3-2	CASSQDFLRGRLSYNSPLHF	TGTGCCAGCAGCCAAGATTTCCTCAGGGGGAGGCTATCCTATAATTCACCCCTCCACTTT
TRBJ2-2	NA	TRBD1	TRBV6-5	CASSGQGNTGELFF	TGTGCCAGCAGCGGACAGGGGAACACCGGGGAGCTGTTTTTT
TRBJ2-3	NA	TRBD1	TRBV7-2	CASSFTGGGTDTQYF	TGTGCCAGCAGCTTTACAGGGGGCGGCACAGATACGCAGTATTTT
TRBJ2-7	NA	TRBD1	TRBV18	CASSPAQGAYEQYF	TGTGCCAGCTCACCCGCACAGGGGGCTTACGAGCAGTACTTC
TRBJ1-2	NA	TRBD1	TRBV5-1	CASSLGTGVYGYTF	TGCGCCAGCAGCTTGGGGACAGGGGTCTATGGCTACACCTTC
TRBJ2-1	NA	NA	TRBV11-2	CASSLAGVYNEQFF	TGTGCCAGCAGCTTAGCGGGAGTTTATAATGAGCAGTTCTTC
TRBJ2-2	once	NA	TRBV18	CASSQGKDSLNTGELFF	TGTGCCAGCTCACAAGGGAAAGACAGCCTTAACACCGGGGAGCTGTTTTTT
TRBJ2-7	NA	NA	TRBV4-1	CASSQDLAEQYF	TGCGCCAGCAGCCAAGATTTGGCCGAGCAGTACTTC
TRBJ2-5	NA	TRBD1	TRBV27	CASSRTGRWETQYF	TGTGCCAGCAGCAGGACAGGGCGTTGGGAGACCCAGTACTTC
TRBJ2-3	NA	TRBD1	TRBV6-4	CASSDGQGADTQYF	TGTGCCAGCAGTGACGGACAGGGGGCAGATACGCAGTATTTT
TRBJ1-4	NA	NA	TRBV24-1	CATSRGEKLFF	TGTGCCACCAGCAGAGGGGAAAAACTGTTTTTT
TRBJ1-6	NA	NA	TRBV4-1	CASSILPGQFTYNSPLHF	TGCGCCAGCAGCATCCTACCAGGCCAATTTACCTATAATTCACCCCTCCACTTT
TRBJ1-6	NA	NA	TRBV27	CASSLSGRNSPLHF	TGTGCCAGCAGTTTGTCGGGTAGAAATTCACCCCTCCACTTT
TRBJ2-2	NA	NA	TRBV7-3	CASSLQATGELFF	TGTGCCAGCAGCTTACAAGCGACCGGGGAGCTGTTTTTT
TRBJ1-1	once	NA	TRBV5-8	CASSLAFSYFDLRNTEAFF	TGTGCCAGCAGCTTGGCGTTTTCCTACTTCGACTTGCGGAACACTGAAGCTTTCTTT
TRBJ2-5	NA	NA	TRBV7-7	CASSRDLQETQYF	TGTGCTAGCAGCCGTGACCTCCAAGAGACCCAGTACTTC